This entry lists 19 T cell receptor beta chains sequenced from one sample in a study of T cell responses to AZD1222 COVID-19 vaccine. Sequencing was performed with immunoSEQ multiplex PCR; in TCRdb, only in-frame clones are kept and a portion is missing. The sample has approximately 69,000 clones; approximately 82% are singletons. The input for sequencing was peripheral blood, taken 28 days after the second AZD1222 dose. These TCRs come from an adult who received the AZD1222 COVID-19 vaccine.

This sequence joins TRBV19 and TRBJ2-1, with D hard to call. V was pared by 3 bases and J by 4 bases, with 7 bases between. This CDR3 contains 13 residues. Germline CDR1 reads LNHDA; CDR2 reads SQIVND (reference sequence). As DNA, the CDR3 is TGTGCCAGTAGTATCTCGAGATACAATGAGCAGTTCTTC. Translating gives CASSISRYNEQFF.

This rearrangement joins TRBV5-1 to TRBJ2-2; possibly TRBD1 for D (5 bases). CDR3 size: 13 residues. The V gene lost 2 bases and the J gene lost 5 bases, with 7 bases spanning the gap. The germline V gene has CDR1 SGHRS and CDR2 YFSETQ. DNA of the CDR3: TGCGCCAGCAGCTTTAGACAGACCGGGGAGCTGTTTTTT. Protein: CASSFRQTGELFF.

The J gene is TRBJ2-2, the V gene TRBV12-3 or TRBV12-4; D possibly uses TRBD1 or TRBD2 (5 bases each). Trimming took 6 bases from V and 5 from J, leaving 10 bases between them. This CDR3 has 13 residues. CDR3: CASSRGRTGELFF. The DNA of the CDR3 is TGTGCCAGCAGCCGGGGACGTACCGGGGAGCTGTTTTTT.

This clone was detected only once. CDR3 sequence reads: CASSSTGTQGDTQYF. CDR3 nucleotide sequence: TGTGCCAGCAGTTCAACCGGGACGCAGGGAGATACGCAGTATTTT. This chain links TRBV28 with TRBJ2-3; possibly TRBD1 or TRBD2 for D (5 bases each). The V gene lost 4 bases and the J gene lost 5 bases, with 16 bases spanning the gap. The V gene's germline CDR1 is MDHEN and CDR2 SYDVKM. The CDR3 is 15 amino acids.

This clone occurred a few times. CDR3 nucleotide sequence: TGTGCCAGCAGCCCAGACCGGGACGGGACCTACGAGCAGTACTTC. This codes for CASSPDRDGTYEQYF. The chain employs TRBV4-2 and TRBJ2-7; D tentatively fits TRBD1 or TRBD2 (5 bases each). Germline loops: CDR1 LGHNA, CDR2 YNFKEQ. The CDR3 consists of 15 residues. V was cut by 4 bases and J by 2 bases, with 15 bases left in between.

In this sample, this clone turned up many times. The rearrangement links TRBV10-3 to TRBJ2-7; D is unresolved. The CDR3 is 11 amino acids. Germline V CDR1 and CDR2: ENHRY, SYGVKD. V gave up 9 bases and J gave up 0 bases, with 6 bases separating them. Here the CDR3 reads CAIGYSYEQYF. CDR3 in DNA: TGTGCCATAGGGTACTCCTACGAGCAGTACTTC.

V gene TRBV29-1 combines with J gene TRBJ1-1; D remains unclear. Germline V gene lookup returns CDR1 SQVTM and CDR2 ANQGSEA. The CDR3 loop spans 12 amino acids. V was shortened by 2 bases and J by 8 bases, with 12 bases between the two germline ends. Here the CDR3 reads CSVESPAREAFF. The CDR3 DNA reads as TGCAGCGTTGAATCGCCCGCAAGAGAAGCTTTCTTT. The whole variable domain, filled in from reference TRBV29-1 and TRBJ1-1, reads SAVISQKPSRDICQRGTSLTIQCQVDSQVTMMFWYRQQPGQSLTLIATANQGSEATYESGFVIDKFPISRPNLTFSTLTVSNMSPEDSSIYLCSVESPAREAFFGQGTRLTVV.

CDR3 nucleotide sequence: TGTGCCTGCTCCGTCAGCGAGAATCAGCCCCAGCATTTT. It yields the protein CACSVSENQPQHF. The V gene is TRBV30, the J gene TRBJ1-5; D not certain. This CDR3 contains 13 residues. Between the trimmed V and J ends, which lost 6 bases and 4 bases, there was a span of 13 bases. CDR1 and CDR2 from the germline V gene are GTSNPN and SVGIG (reference sequence).

CDR3 DNA: TGTGCCAGCAGCAAATCACCGGGACAGGGGAGTTACGAGCAGTACTTC. Its protein product is CASSKSPGQGSYEQYF. The gene calls are TRBV11-2 and TRBJ2-7; 10 nucleotides align to TRBD1. The CDR3 extends over 16 amino acids. V gave up 5 bases and J gave up 4 bases; unmatched junction bases: 11. The V gene's germline CDR1 is SGHAT and CDR2 FQNNGV.

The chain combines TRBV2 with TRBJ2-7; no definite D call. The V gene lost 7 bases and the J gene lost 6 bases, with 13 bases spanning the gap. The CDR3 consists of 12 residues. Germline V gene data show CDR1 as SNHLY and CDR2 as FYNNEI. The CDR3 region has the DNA TGTGCCAGCACCAGGCAGAGGTTCGAGCAGTACTTC. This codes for CASTRQRFEQYF. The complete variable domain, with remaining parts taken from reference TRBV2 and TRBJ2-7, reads EPEVTQTPSHQVTQMGQEVILRCVPISNHLYFYWYRQILGQKVEFLVSFYNNEISEKSEIFDDQFSVERPDGSNFTLKIRSTKLEDSAMYFCASTRQRFEQYFGPGTRLTVT.

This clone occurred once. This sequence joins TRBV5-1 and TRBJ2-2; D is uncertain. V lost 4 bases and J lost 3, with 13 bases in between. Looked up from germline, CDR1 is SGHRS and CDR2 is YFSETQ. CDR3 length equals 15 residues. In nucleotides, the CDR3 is TGCGCCAGCAGCGTTACACGGGCGGACACCGGGGAGCTGTTTTTT. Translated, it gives CASSVTRADTGELFF.

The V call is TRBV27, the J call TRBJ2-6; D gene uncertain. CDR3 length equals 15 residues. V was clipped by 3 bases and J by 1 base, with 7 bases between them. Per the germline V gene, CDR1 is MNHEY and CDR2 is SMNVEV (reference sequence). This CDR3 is CASSFWQSGANVLTF. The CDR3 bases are TGTGCCAGCAGTTTTTGGCAATCTGGGGCCAACGTCCTGACTTTC. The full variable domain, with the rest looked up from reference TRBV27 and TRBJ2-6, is EAQVTQNPRYLITVTGKKLTVTCSQNMNHEYMSWYRQDPGLGLRQIYYSMNVEVTDKGDVPEGYKVSRKEKRNFPLILESPSPNQTSLYFCASSFWQSGANVLTFGAGSRLTVL.

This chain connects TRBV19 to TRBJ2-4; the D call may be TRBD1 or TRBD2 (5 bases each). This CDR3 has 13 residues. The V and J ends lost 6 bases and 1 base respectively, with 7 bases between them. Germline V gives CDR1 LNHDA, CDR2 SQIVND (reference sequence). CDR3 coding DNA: TGTGCCAGTAGAGGGGACGCCAAAAACATTCAGTACTTC. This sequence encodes CASRGDAKNIQYF.

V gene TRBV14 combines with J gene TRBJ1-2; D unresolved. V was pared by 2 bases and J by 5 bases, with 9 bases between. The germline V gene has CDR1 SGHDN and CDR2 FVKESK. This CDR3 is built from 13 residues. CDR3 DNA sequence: TGTGCCAGCAGCCAAATTCAAAAGTATGGCTACACCTTC. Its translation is CASSQIQKYGYTF.

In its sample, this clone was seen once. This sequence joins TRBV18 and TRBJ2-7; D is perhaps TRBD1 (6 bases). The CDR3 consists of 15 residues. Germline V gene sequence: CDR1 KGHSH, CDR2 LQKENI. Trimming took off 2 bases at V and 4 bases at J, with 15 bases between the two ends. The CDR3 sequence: CASSPYGDTNYEQYF. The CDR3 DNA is TGTGCCAGCTCACCATACGGGGACACCAATTACGAGCAGTACTTC.

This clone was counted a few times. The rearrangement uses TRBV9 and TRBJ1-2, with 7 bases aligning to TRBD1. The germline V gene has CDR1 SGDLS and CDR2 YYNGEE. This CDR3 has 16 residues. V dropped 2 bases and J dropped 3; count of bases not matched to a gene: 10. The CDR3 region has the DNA TGTGCCAGCAGCGTGGGACTTACAGGGGCCTACTATGGCTACACCTTC. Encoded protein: CASSVGLTGAYYGYTF.

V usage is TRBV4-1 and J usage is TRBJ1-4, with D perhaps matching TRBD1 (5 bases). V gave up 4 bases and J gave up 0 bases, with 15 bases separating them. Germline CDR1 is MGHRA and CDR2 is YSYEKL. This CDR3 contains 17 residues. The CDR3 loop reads CASSPRQTEPTNEKLFF. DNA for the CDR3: TGCGCCAGCAGCCCGAGACAGACGGAGCCAACTAATGAAAAACTGTTTTTT.

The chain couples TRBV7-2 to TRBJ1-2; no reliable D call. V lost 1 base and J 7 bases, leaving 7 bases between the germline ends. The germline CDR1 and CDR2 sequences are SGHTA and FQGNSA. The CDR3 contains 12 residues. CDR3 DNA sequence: TGTGCCAGCAGCTTAGAATCTAGTGGCTACACCTTC. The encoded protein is CASSLESSGYTF.

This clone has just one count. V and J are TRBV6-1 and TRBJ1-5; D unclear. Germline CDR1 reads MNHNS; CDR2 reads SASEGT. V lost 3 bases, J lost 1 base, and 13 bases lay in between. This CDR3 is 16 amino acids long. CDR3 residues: CASSDRPPASNQPQHF. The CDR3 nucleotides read TGTGCCAGCAGTGATCGTCCCCCGGCGAGCAATCAGCCCCAGCATTTT.